This entry lists 11 T cell receptor beta chains sequenced from one sample in a study of cytomegalovirus exposure and HLA in healthy donors. The PCR contained 60 Vbeta and 13 Jbeta primers. Some clones are missing from TCRdb's copy, which holds only in-frame ones; the method was immunoSEQ multiplex PCR. The table lists under 200,000 clones, approximately 86% of them singletons. The sequencing input was PBMCs. These receptors were taken from a woman aged 30 to 39 in good health and CMV-seronegative.

The rearrangement uses TRBV11-1 and TRBJ1-2, with D possibly matching TRBD1 (5 bases). This CDR3 has 16 amino acids. CDR1 is SGHAT and CDR2 is FQDESV in the germline V gene (reference sequence). V dropped 8 bases and J dropped 2 bases, with 21 bases sitting between them. This CDR3 is CASRKSGGRRNYGYTF. In nucleotides, the CDR3 is TGTGCCAGCCGCAAGAGTGGGGGGAGGAGAAACTATGGCTACACCTTC.

The chain combines TRBV4-2 with TRBJ2-7; 11 nucleotides align to TRBD2. Per the germline V gene, CDR1 is LGHNA and CDR2 is YNFKEQ. Trimming cost V 4 bases and J 5 bases; bases outside gene matches: 4. The CDR3 runs to 14 residues. This CDR3 is CASSLSGGEDEQYF. The CDR3 bases are TGTGCCAGCAGCCTTAGCGGGGGGGAAGACGAGCAGTACTTC.

A single count supports this clone. Relative to the germline gene, one junction end is altered; a read error may explain this. The chain recombines TRBV7-9 with TRBJ2-1, with 10 bases that match TRBD2. The germline CDR1 and CDR2 sequences are SEHNR and FQNEAQ (reference sequence). The CDR3 runs 16 residues. CDR3 coding DNA: TGTGCCAGCAGCTTGGACGTGCCTAGCGGGAGCAATAAGCAGTTCTTC. Translated, it gives CASSLDVPSGSNKQFF. The full variable domain, with the rest looked up from reference TRBV7-9 and TRBJ2-1, is DTGVSQNPRHKITKRGQNVTFRCDPISEHNRLYWYRQTLGQGPEFLTYFQNEAQLEKSRLLSDRFSAERPKGSFSTLEIQRTEQGDSAMYLCASSLDVPSGSNKQFFGPGTRLTVL.

This chain joins TRBV6-1 and TRBJ2-7; D not resolved. CDR3 length equals 11 residues. The germline V gene encodes CDR1 MNHNS and CDR2 SASEGT. V lost 6 bases and J 3 bases, leaving 6 bases between the germline ends. In DNA form, the CDR3 reads TGTGCCAGCAGAGCCTTCTACGAGCAGTACTTC. It translates to CASRAFYEQYF.

The chain carries TRBV19 and TRBJ2-7; TRBD1 aligns across 7 bases. V lost 2 bases, J lost 2 bases, and 6 bases stayed unmatched. Germline V gives CDR1 LNHDA, CDR2 SQIVND (reference sequence). This CDR3 has 15 residues. The CDR3, as DNA: TGTGCCAGTAGTATAAGGACAGGCCCTACCTACGAGCAGTACTTC. Its protein is CASSIRTGPTYEQYF.

The V call is TRBV28, the J call TRBJ1-3; D is ambiguous. CDR1 and CDR2 from the germline V gene are MDHEN and SYDVKM. The CDR3 has 13 amino acids. The V end lost 1 base, the J end lost 8 bases, and 9 bases lay between the germline ends. CDR3 DNA: TGTGCCAGCAGTTTATTCGGGTGGGACACCATATATTTT. Protein sequence: CASSLFGWDTIYF.

The V call is TRBV7-3, the J call TRBJ1-2, with 7 nucleotides matching TRBD1. This CDR3 contains 16 residues. Germline assignment: CDR1 SGHTA and CDR2 FQGTGA. With V trimmed by 5 bases and J by 6 bases, 15 bases remained unmatched. This CDR3 reads CASSPFPGTEGDGYTF. CDR3 in DNA: TGTGCCAGCAGCCCTTTTCCCGGGACAGAAGGGGATGGCTACACCTTC.

About this clone itself: Relative to the germline gene, one junction end is altered; a read error may explain this. This specimen includes other DNA sequences encoding the same CDR3. The V and J genes are TRBV13 and TRBJ2-1; no clear D gene. CDR3 length equals 13 residues. Germline V gene lookup returns CDR1 PRHDT and CDR2 FYEKMQ (reference sequence). As DNA, the CDR3 is TGTGCCAGCAGCTTAGGTAGTGTCAATGAACAGTTCTTC. The encoded protein is CASSLGSVNEQFF.

V gene TRBV19 combines with J gene TRBJ1-5; D is possibly TRBD1 (5 bases). The V and J ends lost 6 bases and 7 bases respectively, with 10 bases between them. The CDR3 is 12 amino acids. Germline CDR1 LNHDA, CDR2 SQIVND (reference sequence). CDR3 in amino acids: CASSPGGQPQHF. The DNA for the CDR3 is TGTGCCAGTAGCCCCGGGGGACAGCCCCAGCATTTT.

J is TRBJ1-2 and V is TRBV28, with D possibly being TRBD1 (6 bases). Per the germline V gene, CDR1 is MDHEN and CDR2 is SYDVKM. This CDR3 comprises 14 residues. V was clipped by 3 bases and J by 4 bases, with 12 bases between them. This CDR3 is CASSFPGDPYGYTF. In DNA, the CDR3 is TGTGCCAGCAGTTTTCCAGGGGACCCCTATGGCTACACCTTC.

A note on this clone: Other DNA variants within this sample encode the same CDR3. The rearrangement joins TRBV4-2 to TRBJ1-2, with a weak D call TRBD1 (6 bases). Deletions cut 2 bases from V and 8 bases from J, with 12 bases between. This CDR3 has 13 residues. From germline, CDR1 is LGHNA and CDR2 YNFKEQ. The CDR3 nucleotides are TGTGCCAGCAGCCAACGGACAGCCCGGGGCTACACCTTC. Translated, it gives CASSQRTARGYTF.